These T cell receptor beta chains were read from a single sample in a study of T-cell reconstitution after alpha-beta-depleted transplantation in children. TCRdb redid the calling of the PCR reads with MiXCR, one entry per CDR3 protein. The table shows about 690,000 distinct CDR3 sequences, with approximately 16% occurring only once. The sample in question was PBMCs from the stem cell graft donor, obtained from the stem cell graft. These receptors all stem from a human donor who donated a stem cell graft to a child with acute myeloid leukemia. Each CDR3 is given with its conserved first and last residue. The D gene is left open where the match is weak. Rows may omit the clone size; those that give it use once, few, many or a size class.

abundance,j_gene,d_gene,v_gene,CDR3nt,CDR3aa
many,TRBJ1-1,NA,TRBV20-1,TGCAGTGCCAGGACCTGGTTGAACACTGAAGCTTTCTTT,CSARTWLNTEAFF
many,TRBJ2-7,NA,TRBV20-1,TGCAGTGCTAGGGTTACAGGGAGCTCGGGGGTCTACGAGCAGTACTTC,CSARVTGSSGVYEQYF
few,TRBJ2-7,NA,TRBV7-2,TGTGCCAGCAGTTCGACAACAGGATCCTACTACGAGCAGTACTTC,CASSSTTGSYYEQYF
few,TRBJ1-5,TRBD1,TRBV4-1,TGCGCCAGCAGCCAGACAGGGGTTAGTCAGCCCCAGCATTTT,CASSQTGVSQPQHF
many,TRBJ1-1,NA,TRBV20-1,TGCAGTGCTAGTCGGGGACGGAACACTGAAGCTTTCTTT,CSASRGRNTEAFF
many,TRBJ2-1,NA,TRBV20-1,TGCAGTGCAACAGGGTTTGTGCAGGTTTCCTACAATGAGCAGTTCTTC,CSATGFVQVSYNEQFF
NA,TRBJ1-5,TRBD1,TRBV5-1,TGCGCCAGCAGCAACGGACAGGGGGGCAATCAGCCCCAGCATTTT,CASSNGQGGNQPQHF
NA,TRBJ1-1,NA,TRBV5-1,TGCGCCAGCAGCCCACCTGCGGGCACTGAAGCTTTCTTT,CASSPPAGTEAFF
many,TRBJ1-5,NA,TRBV20-1,TGCAGTGCTAGACAAGCTTATAGCAATCAGCCCCAGCATTTT,CSARQAYSNQPQHF
NA,TRBJ2-3,TRBD2,TRBV7-9,TGTGCCAGCAGCTATGGGGGGGGTGTAGAGTATTTT,CASSYGGGVEYF
few,TRBJ2-2,TRBD2,TRBV5-1,TGCGCCAGCAGCGCCGGGACTAGCTTTCAGGGGGAGCTGTTTTTT,CASSAGTSFQGELFF
NA,TRBJ1-1,TRBD1,TRBV25-1,TGTGCCAGCTTTCCTCCGGGACAGGGTGTATTATCGGGCAGGATTGGGGGGGCTAAGATGGCTTTCTTT,CASFPPGQGVLSGRIGGAKMAFF
few,TRBJ1-2,NA,TRBV20-1,TGCAGTGCTAGTTATCAGAGGACCTTAACTGGGGGCTACACCTTC,CSASYQRTLTGGYTF
many,TRBJ1-1,NA,TRBV20-1,TGCAGTGCCCTACCGGGATTGAACACTGAAGCTTTCTTT,CSALPGLNTEAFF
NA,TRBJ2-3,TRBD2,TRBV7-2,TGTGCCAGCAGCTTGGCTAGCGGGGCCAGCACAGATACGCAGTATTTT,CASSLASGASTDTQYF
NA,TRBJ2-4,NA,TRBV5-1,TGCGCCAGCAGCCCCGGGTTACTAGCCAAAAACATTCAGTACTTC,CASSPGLLAKNIQYF
few,TRBJ2-1,NA,TRBV12-3/TRBV12-4,TGTGCCAGCACCTCCCGCTGGGACAATGAGCAGTTCTTC,CASTSRWDNEQFF
many,TRBJ2-5,TRBD2,TRBV7-2,TGTGCCAGCAGCTTACCCCCTCTAGCGGGGGGGACGGAGACCCAGTACTTC,CASSLPPLAGGTETQYF
NA,TRBJ1-2,NA,TRBV10-3,TGTGCCATCAGTGAGTCGAGCACAGGGCCCGACTATGGCTACACCTTC,CAISESSTGPDYGYTF
few,TRBJ1-6,TRBD1,TRBV6-5,TGTGCCAGCAGTTACACCGGACAGGGAGGCGGTTCACCCCTCCACTTT,CASSYTGQGGGSPLHF
few,TRBJ1-1,NA,TRBV12-3/TRBV12-4,TGTGCCAGCAGCCCCCCAGCTTTCTTT,CASSPPAFF
many,TRBJ2-7,TRBD1,TRBV15,TGTGCCACCAGCCCGAGGACAGGGGGCCGGTTTAATTACTACGAGCAGTACTTC,CATSPRTGGRFNYYEQYF
many,TRBJ2-3,TRBD1,TRBV20-1,TGCAGTGCTAAACAGGGGGGAACAGATACGCAGTATTTT,CSAKQGGTDTQYF
NA,TRBJ1-3,TRBD1,TRBV7-9,TGTGCCAGCAGCGCGGGGACAGGGGGCTTCAGTGGAAACACCATATATTTT,CASSAGTGGFSGNTIYF
many,TRBJ2-3,NA,TRBV20-1,TGCAGTGCTAGAGGGGGGGCTAAAACAGATACGCAGTATTTT,CSARGGAKTDTQYF
many,TRBJ1-1,NA,TRBV10-3,TGTGCCACCTCCGGGACGGCCAACACTGAAGCTTTCTTT,CATSGTANTEAFF
few,TRBJ2-3,NA,TRBV20-1,TGCAGTGCTAGACGGGGGGCGCGGATAGATACGCAGTATTTT,CSARRGARIDTQYF
NA,TRBJ2-3,NA,TRBV6-2/TRBV6-3,TGTGCCAGCAGACCTCTGGGACTGAATCTGAATACGCAGTATTTT,CASRPLGLNLNTQYF
few,TRBJ1-2,NA,TRBV15,TGTGCCACCAGCAGAGATCGGACCTTCATCCGCTACACCTTC,CATSRDRTFIRYTF
NA,TRBJ2-5,TRBD1,TRBV7-8,TGTGCCAGCAGCTTAGTCAGGGGGCGCTTGGAGACCCAGTACTTC,CASSLVRGRLETQYF
few,TRBJ2-7,TRBD1,TRBV7-2,TGTGCCAGCAACACCGGGACAGGCTACGAGCAGTACTTC,CASNTGTGYEQYF
many,TRBJ2-1,NA,TRBV29-1,TGCAGCGTTGGAGGCTGGGTGAATGAGCAGTTCTTC,CSVGGWVNEQFF
few,TRBJ2-3,NA,TRBV24-1,TGTGCCACCAGTGATTTGGGGGGTAGAGACGGATATACAGATACGCAGTATTTT,CATSDLGGRDGYTDTQYF
many,TRBJ1-2,NA,TRBV12-3/TRBV12-4,TGTGCCAGCAGCTTGAAATATGGCTACACCTTC,CASSLKYGYTF
many,TRBJ2-7,NA,TRBV10-3,TGTGCCATCAGTGGGGGACGGGTCTCCTACGAGCAGTACTTC,CAISGGRVSYEQYF